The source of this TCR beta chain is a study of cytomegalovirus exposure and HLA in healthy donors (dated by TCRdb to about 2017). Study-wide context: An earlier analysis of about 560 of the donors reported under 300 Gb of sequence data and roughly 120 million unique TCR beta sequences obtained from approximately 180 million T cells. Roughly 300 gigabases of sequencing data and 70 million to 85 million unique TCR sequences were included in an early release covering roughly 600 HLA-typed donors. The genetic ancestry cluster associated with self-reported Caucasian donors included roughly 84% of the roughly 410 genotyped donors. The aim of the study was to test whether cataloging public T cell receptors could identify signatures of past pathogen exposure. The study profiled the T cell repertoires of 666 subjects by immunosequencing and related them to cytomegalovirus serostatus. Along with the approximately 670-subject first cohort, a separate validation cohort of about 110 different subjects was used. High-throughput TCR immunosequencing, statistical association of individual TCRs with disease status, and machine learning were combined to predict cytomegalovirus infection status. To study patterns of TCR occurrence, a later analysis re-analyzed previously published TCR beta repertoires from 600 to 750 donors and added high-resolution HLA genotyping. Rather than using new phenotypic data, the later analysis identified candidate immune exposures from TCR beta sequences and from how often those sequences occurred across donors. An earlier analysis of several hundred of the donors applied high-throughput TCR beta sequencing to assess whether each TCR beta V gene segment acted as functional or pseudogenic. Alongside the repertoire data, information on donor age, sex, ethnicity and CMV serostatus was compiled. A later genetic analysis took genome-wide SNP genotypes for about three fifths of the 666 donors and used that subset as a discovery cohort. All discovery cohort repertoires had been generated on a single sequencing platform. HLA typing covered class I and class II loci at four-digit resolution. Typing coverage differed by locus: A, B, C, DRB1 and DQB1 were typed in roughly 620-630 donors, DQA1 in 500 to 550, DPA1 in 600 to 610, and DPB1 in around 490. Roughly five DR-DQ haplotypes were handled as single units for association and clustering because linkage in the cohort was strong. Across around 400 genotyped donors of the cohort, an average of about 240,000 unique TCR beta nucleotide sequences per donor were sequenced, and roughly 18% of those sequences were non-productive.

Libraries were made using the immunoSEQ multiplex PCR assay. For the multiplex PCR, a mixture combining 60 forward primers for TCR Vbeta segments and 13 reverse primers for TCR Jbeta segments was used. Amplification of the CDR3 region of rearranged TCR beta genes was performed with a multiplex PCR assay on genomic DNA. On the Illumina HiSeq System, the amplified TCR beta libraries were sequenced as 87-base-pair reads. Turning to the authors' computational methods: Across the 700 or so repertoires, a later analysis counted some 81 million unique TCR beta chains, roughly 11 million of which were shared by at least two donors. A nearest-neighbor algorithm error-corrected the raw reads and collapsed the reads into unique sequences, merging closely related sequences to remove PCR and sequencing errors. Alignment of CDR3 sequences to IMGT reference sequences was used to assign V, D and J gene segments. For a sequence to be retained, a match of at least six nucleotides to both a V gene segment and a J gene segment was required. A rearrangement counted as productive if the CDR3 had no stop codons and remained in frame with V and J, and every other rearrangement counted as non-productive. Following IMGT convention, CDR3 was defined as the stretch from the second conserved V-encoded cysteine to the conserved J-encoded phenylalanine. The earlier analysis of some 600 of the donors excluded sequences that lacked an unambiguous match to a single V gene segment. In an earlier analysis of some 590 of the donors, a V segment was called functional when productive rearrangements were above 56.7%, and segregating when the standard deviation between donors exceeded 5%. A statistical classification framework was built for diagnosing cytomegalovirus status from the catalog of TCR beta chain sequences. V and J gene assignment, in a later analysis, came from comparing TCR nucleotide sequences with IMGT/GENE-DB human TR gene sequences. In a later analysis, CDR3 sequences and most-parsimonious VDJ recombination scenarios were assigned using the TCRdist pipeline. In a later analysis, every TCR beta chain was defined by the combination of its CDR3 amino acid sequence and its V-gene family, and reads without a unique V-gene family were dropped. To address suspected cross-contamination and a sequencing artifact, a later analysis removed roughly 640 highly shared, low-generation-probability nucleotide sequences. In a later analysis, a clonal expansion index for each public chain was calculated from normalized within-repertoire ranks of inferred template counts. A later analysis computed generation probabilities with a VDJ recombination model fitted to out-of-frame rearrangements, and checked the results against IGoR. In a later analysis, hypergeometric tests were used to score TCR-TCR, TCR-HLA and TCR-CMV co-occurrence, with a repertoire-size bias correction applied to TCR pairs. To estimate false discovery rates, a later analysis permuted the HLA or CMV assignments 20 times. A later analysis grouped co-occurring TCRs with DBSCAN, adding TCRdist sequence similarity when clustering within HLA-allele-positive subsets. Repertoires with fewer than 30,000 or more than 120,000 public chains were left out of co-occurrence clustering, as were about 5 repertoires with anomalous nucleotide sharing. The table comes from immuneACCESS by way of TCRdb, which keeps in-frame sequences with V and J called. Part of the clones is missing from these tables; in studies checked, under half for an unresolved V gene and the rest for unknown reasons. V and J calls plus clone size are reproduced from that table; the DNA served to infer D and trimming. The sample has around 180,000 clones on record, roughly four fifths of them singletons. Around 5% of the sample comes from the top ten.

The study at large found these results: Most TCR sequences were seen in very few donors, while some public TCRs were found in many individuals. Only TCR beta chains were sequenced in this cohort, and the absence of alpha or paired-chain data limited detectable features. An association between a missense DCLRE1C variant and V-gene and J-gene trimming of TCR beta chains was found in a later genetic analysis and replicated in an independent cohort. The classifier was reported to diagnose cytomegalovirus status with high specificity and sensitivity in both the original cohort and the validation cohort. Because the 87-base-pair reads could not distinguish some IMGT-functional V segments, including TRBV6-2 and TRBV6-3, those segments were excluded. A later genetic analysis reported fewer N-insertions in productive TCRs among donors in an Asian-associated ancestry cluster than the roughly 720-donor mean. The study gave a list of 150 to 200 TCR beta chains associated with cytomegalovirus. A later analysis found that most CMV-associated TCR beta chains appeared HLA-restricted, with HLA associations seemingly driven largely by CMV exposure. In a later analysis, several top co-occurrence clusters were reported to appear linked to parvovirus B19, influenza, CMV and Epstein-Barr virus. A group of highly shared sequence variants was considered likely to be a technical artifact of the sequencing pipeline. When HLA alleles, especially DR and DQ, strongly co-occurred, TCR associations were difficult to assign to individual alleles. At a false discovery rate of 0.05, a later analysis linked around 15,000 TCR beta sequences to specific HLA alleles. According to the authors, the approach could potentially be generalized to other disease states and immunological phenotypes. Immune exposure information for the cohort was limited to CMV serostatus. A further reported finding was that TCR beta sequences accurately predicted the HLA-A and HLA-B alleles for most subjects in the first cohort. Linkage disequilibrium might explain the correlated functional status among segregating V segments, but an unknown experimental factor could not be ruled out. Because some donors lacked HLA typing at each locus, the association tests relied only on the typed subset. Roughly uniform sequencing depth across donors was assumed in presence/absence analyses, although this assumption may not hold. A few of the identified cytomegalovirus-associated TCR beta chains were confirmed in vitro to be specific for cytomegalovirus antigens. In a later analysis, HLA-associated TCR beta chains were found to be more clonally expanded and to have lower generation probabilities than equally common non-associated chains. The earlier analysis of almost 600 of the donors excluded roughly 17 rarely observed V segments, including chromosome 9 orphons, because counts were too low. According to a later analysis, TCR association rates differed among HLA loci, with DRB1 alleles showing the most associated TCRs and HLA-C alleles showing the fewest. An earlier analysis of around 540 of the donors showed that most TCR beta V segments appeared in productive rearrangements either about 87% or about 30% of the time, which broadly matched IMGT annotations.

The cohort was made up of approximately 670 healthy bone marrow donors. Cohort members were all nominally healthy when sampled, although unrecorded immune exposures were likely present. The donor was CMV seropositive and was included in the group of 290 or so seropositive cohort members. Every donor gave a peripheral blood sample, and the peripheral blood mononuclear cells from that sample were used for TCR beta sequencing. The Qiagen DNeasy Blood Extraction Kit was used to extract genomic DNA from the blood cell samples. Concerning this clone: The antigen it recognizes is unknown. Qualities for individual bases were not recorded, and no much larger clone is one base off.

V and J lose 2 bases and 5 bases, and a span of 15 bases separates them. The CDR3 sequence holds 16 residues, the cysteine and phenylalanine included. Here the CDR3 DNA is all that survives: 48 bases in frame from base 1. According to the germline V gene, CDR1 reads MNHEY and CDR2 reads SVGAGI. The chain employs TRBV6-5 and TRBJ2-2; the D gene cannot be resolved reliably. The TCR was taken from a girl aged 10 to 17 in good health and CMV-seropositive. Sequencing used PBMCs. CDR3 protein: CASSYVGRLKTGELFF. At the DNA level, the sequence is TGTGCCAGCAGTTACGTAGGCAGGTTGAAAACCGGGGAGCTGTTTTTT.